The 19 T cell receptor beta chains given below trace back to one sample, sequenced in a study of blood T cell repertoires in COVID-19. Clones were sequenced by immunoSEQ multiplex PCR, and TCRdb holds only the in-frame ones, with some missing. The data hold approximately 240,000 clones, with roughly 90% observed a single time. The specimen sequenced was PBMCs or T cells enriched from blood (not recorded which). The receptors shown here come from a woman aged 45-65 years in a cohort exposed to, infected with or recovered from COVID-19 (not recorded which).

This chain links TRBV11-2 with TRBJ1-6; TRBD1 is a possible D gene (6 bases). Trimming shortened V by 2 bases and J by 9 bases, and 14 bases separated the two germline ends. The CDR3 is made up of 15 amino acids. Germline V gene lookup returns CDR1 SGHAT and CDR2 FQNNGV. CDR3 sequence: CASSLQGHRSSPLHF. The CDR3 DNA sequence: TGTGCCAGCAGCTTACAGGGGCACCGGTCTTCACCCCTCCACTTT. Drawing the rest from reference TRBV11-2 and TRBJ1-6, the complete variable domain is EAGVAQSPRYKIIEKRQSVAFWCNPISGHATLYWYQQILGQGPKLLIQFQNNGVVDDSQLPKDRFSAERLKGVDSTLKIQPAKLEDSAVYLCASSLQGHRSSPLHFGNGTRLTVT.

This chain joins TRBV19 and TRBJ2-5, with TRBD2 as a possible D gene (6 bases). The CDR3 is 13 residues long. V lost 5 bases and J 0 bases, leaving 7 bases between the germline ends. CDR1 and CDR2 from the germline V gene are LNHDA and SQIVND (reference sequence). The CDR3 bases are TGTGCCAGTAGTCGGACTAACCAAGAGACCCAGTACTTC. It encodes CASSRTNQETQYF.

This rearrangement joins TRBV29-1 to TRBJ2-7; 7 positions match TRBD1. Germline trimming cut 4 bases from V and 3 bases from J; bases unmatched to any gene: 9. Germline V gene data show CDR1 as SQVTM and CDR2 as ANQGSEA. The CDR3 covers 14 residues. The CDR3 DNA is TGCAGCGTTGGGGACACAGGGGTTGTCTACGAGCAGTACTTC. Its translation: CSVGDTGVVYEQYF.

The genes are TRBV27 and TRBJ1-5, with D maybe TRBD1 (5 bases). Germline CDR1 MNHEY, CDR2 SMNVEV (reference sequence). CDR3 length equals 15 residues. Trimming took 6 bases from V and 0 from J, leaving 12 bases between them. The CDR3 nucleotides read TGTGCCAGCAGAGCCGACAGCTATAGCAATCAGCCCCAGCATTTT. Protein product: CASRADSYSNQPQHF.

The V gene is TRBV2, the J gene TRBJ1-2, with D tentatively TRBD1 (5 bases). The length of the CDR3 is 16 residues. Trimming took 1 base from V and 4 from J, leaving 16 bases between them. Germline assignment: CDR1 SNHLY and CDR2 FYNNEI. The CDR3 is CASSEGGIGEGYGYTF. Written as DNA, the CDR3 is TGTGCCAGCAGTGAAGGAGGGATAGGGGAGGGCTATGGCTACACCTTC.

This clone has a single count. V and J are TRBV5-6 and TRBJ2-1; maybe TRBD1 (6 bases). V was trimmed by 1 base and J by 6 bases, leaving 14 bases between them. The CDR3 spans 15 residues. The germline CDR1 and CDR2 sequences are SGHDT and YYEEEE. The DNA for the CDR3 is TGTGCCAGCAGCTTGATCCCAGGGGTGGCCAATGAGCAGTTCTTC. This codes for CASSLIPGVANEQFF.

The genes are TRBV28 and TRBJ1-6; D possibly corresponds to TRBD1 (5 bases). Trimming took off 3 bases at V and 10 bases at J, with 19 bases between the two ends. The CDR3 loop spans 16 amino acids. Germline loops: CDR1 MDHEN, CDR2 SYDVKM. The CDR3 nucleotides are TGTGCCAGCAGTTTCTCAGCCGCTTTAAGGGGATCACCCCTCCACTTT. Amino acid sequence: CASSFSAALRGSPLHF.

The count of this clone is one. This chain joins TRBV4-3 and TRBJ2-7, with D possibly TRBD1 on 6 matching bases. The germline V and J ends were trimmed by 2 bases and 3 bases, with 11 bases remaining between them. This CDR3 contains 14 residues. CDR1 and CDR2 from the germline V gene are LGHNA and YSLEER. The CDR3 DNA reads as TGCGCCAGCAGCCAAAATACAGGGATCTACGAGCAGTACTTC. Translation gives CASSQNTGIYEQYF.

CDR3 loop: CASSKGTGGANGELFF. The CDR3 DNA reads TGTGCCAGCAGCAAGGGGACAGGGGGCGCAAACGGGGAGCTGTTTTTT. The chain is built from TRBV5-5 and TRBJ2-2; 12 bases align to TRBD1. Trimming at V came to 4 bases and at J to 7 bases, leaving 8 bases not matched to a gene. CDR3 length: 16 amino acids. Germline CDR1 SGHKS, CDR2 YYEKEE (reference sequence).

This chain links TRBV28 with TRBJ1-2; D might be TRBD1 (5 bases). Germline CDR1 MDHEN, CDR2 SYDVKM. The length of the CDR3 is 13 residues. Between the trimmed V and J ends, which lost 5 bases and 1 base, there was a span of 8 bases. The CDR3 DNA follows: TGTGCCAGCAGTCGACAGAATAACTATGGCTACACCTTC. Its protein is CASSRQNNYGYTF.

The chain employs TRBV29-1 and TRBJ1-1; 8 bases align to TRBD1. J lost 1 base, V lost 7 bases, and 5 bases had no gene match. CDR1 and CDR2 from the germline V gene are SQVTM and ANQGSEA. There are 13 residues in the CDR3. The CDR3 sequence is CSGGQGPNTEAFF. Here the CDR3 DNA reads TGCAGCGGAGGACAGGGCCCGAACACTGAAGCTTTCTTT.

For the CDR3, the DNA is TGTGCCAGCAGCCCGACTGGGTATACTGAAGCTTTCTTT. It specifies CASSPTGYTEAFF. The chain recombines TRBV3-1 (or the pseudogene TRBV3-2) with TRBJ1-1; D call uncertain. In germline, CDR1 is LGHDT, CDR2 YNNKEL (reference sequence). V was cut by 4 bases and J by 5 bases, with 11 bases left in between. The length of the CDR3 is 13 residues.

This chain joins TRBV28 and TRBJ2-1; a weak D match, TRBD1 (6 bases). Germline V lookup: CDR1 MDHEN, CDR2 SYDVKM. The germline V and J ends were trimmed by 10 bases and 3 bases, with 19 bases remaining between them. The CDR3 length is 15 residues. CDR3 nucleotide sequence: TGTGCCACCACAAGGGCCGGCAGGGGCTACAATGAGCAGTTCTTC. Translating it yields CATTRAGRGYNEQFF.

The sample holds one count of this clone. The chain recombines TRBV10-3 with TRBJ1-2, with D uncertain. This CDR3 has 13 residues. CDR1 is ENHRY, CDR2 SYGVKD, per germline. Trimming removed 0 bases at V and 5 bases at J, with 7 bases between. This CDR3 reads CAISESSEYGYTF. CDR3 in DNA: TGTGCCATCAGTGAGTCCTCAGAATATGGCTACACCTTC.

The CDR3 reads CASSQWDRASNYGYTF. The CDR3 nucleotides are TGTGCCAGCAGCCAATGGGACAGGGCCTCCAACTATGGCTACACCTTC. The V gene is TRBV3-1 (or the pseudogene TRBV3-2), the J gene TRBJ1-2; 9 bases are shared with TRBD1. After removal of 2 bases from V and 2 bases from J, the junction contained 6 bases not matched to a gene. There are 16 residues in the CDR3. In germline, CDR1 is LGHDT, CDR2 YNNKEL (reference sequence).

This clone has only a few counts. The chain links TRBV4-3 to TRBJ2-2, with TRBD1 as a possible D gene (6 bases). This CDR3 contains 14 residues. V gave up 5 bases and J gave up 6 bases, with 13 bases separating them. CDR1 LGHNA and CDR2 YSLEER come from the germline V gene. For the CDR3, the DNA is TGCGCCAGCAGCGGGGGCCTACAACCCGGGGAGCTGTTTTTT. Amino acid sequence: CASSGGLQPGELFF.

Notes on this clone: Different DNA sequences within this sample yield the same CDR3. The chain combines TRBV18 with TRBJ2-7; 11 bases match TRBD1. This CDR3 contains 14 residues. The J segment lost 3 bases and the V segment lost 3 bases, leaving 1 base of the junction unmatched. Per germline, CDR1 KGHSH and CDR2 LQKENI. The CDR3 loop is CASSPGTGGYEQYF. The CDR3 region has the DNA TGTGCCAGCTCACCGGGGACAGGGGGCTACGAGCAGTACTTC.

In this sample, this clone turned up once. This chain connects TRBV5-1 to TRBJ2-3, with TRBD2 as a possible D gene (5 bases). The germline V and J ends were trimmed by 6 bases and 0 bases, with 11 bases remaining between them. The CDR3 contains 14 residues. Germline-derived CDR1 and CDR2 are SGHRS and YFSETQ. The CDR3 here is CASTASGSTDTQYF. The CDR3 DNA is TGCGCCAGCACCGCCAGCGGAAGCACAGATACGCAGTATTTT.

V is TRBV5-1 and J is TRBJ1-3, with D possibly matching TRBD1 (6 bases). Germline CDR1 and CDR2: SGHRS and YFSETQ. V dropped 0 bases and J dropped 4 bases, with 11 bases sitting between them. This CDR3 comprises 15 residues. CDR3 amino acids: CASSLAPGVGNTIYF. The CDR3 bases are TGCGCCAGCAGCTTGGCCCCAGGGGTGGGAAACACCATATATTTT.